Below are 20 T cell receptor beta chains sequenced from a single sample in a study of post-analysis software for immune sequencing data. Findings and limits, study-wide: Elevated frequency relative to controls characterized several TRBV segments in patients, TRBV5-6, TRBV5-1 and TRBV20-1 among them.

Built from TCR beta cDNA, the libraries had unique molecular identifiers in them. TCRdb called the PCR reads again in MiXCR, with one record for every CDR3 protein. The table has fewer than 850,000 distinct CDR3 sequences, 46% seen once; the top ten hold roughly 5.2%. What these receptors recognize is not known. The source material was blood. The receptors derive from a girl under 18 with multiple sclerosis.

This clonotype occurred a few times. This chain links TRBV10-3 with TRBJ2-7; D might be TRBD1 or TRBD2, each matching 5 bases. V was pared by 9 bases and J by 0 bases, with 9 bases between. The CDR3 totals 12 residues. CDR1 is ENHRY and CDR2 is SYGVKD in the germline V gene. The CDR3 spells CAIRDHSYEQYF. CDR3 nucleotides: TGTGCCATTCGGGACCACTCCTACGAGCAGTACTTC.

This clonotype was seen a few times. The chain recombines TRBV6-1 with TRBJ2-4, with D possibly being TRBD1 (6 bases). Between the trimmed V and J ends, which lost 7 bases and 10 bases, there was a span of 20 bases. The V gene's germline CDR1 is MNHNS and CDR2 SASEGT. The CDR3 has 14 amino acids. CDR3 protein: CASTRDDRFGIQYF. The DNA of the CDR3 is TGTGCCAGCACCAGAGATGACAGGTTTGGGATTCAGTACTTC.

The sample holds many counts of this clonotype. The CDR3 DNA is TGCAGCGTTGGGAGGACTACCTACAATGAGCAGTTCTTC. Residues: CSVGRTTYNEQFF. This chain uses TRBV29-1 with TRBJ2-1; D may be TRBD2 (6 bases). The CDR3 runs 13 residues. Germline V gives CDR1 SQVTM, CDR2 ANQGSEA. V dropped 4 bases and J dropped 2 bases, with 9 bases sitting between them.

This clonotype has a handful of counts. This rearrangement joins TRBV29-1 to TRBJ2-3; 8 bases fit TRBD2. Per the germline V gene, CDR1 is SQVTM and CDR2 is ANQGSEA. CDR3 length: 15 amino acids. Losses at the gene ends were 0 bases for V and 6 bases for J; bases not matched to a gene: 8. CDR3 protein: CSVEELAGRGDTQYF. In nucleotides, the CDR3 is TGCAGCGTTGAAGAGCTAGCGGGTAGAGGGGATACGCAGTATTTT.

This clonotype was picked up a small number of times. The V call is TRBV10-3, the J call TRBJ1-4; TRBD1 is a possible D gene (5 bases). The germline gives CDR1 ENHRY, CDR2 SYGVKD. V lost 8 bases and J 4 bases, leaving 11 bases between the germline ends. The CDR3 runs to 13 residues. CDR3 protein: CAIGDGLNEKLFF. CDR3 in DNA: TGTGCCATCGGGGACGGCCTTAATGAAAAACTGTTTTTT.

This clonotype was seen more than once but under ten times. The chain employs TRBV29-1 and TRBJ1-1; no firm D call. CDR3 length equals 14 residues. Germline V CDR1 and CDR2: SQVTM, ANQGSEA. V dropped 1 base and J dropped 4 bases, with 13 bases sitting between them. The CDR3 region has the DNA TGCAGCGTTGAAGGGCTCCGGCGACCCACTGAAGCTTTCTTT. This codes for CSVEGLRRPTEAFF.

CDR3 DNA: TGTGCCAGCAGCTCAGGGGGCGTCGGTCCCTACGAGCAGTACTTC. It translates to CASSSGGVGPYEQYF. This chain joins TRBV7-2 and TRBJ2-7, with 8 bases lining up with TRBD1. V lost 4 bases to trimming and J lost 2 bases; unmatched junction nucleotides: 7. Germline V gene data show CDR1 as SGHTA and CDR2 as FQGNSA. The CDR3 has 15 residues.

This clonotype was detected only a few times. CDR3 nucleotide sequence: TGTGCCACCAGCAGAGTTCGGGGGGAGCAGTACTTC. This translates into CATSRVRGEQYF. The chain has TRBV15 and TRBJ2-7; a weak D match, TRBD2 (6 bases). CDR1 LNHNV and CDR2 YYDKDF come from the germline V gene (reference sequence). The CDR3 length is 12 residues. Trimming took off 1 base at V and 7 bases at J, with 8 bases between the two ends. The full variable domain, rest sourced from reference TRBV15 and TRBJ2-7, is DAMVIQNPRYQVTQFGKPVTLSCSQTLNHNVMYWYQQKSSQAPKLLFHYYDKDFNNEADTPDNFQSRRPNTSFCFLDIRSPGLGDTAMYLCATSRVRGEQYFGPGTRLTVT.

The CDR3 is CASSLVIEGTEAFF. The CDR3 DNA sequence: TGTGCCAGCAGCTTAGTAATTGAGGGGACTGAAGCTTTCTTT. This chain connects TRBV7-9 to TRBJ1-1, with a tentative D call TRBD1 (5 bases). V gave up 1 base and J gave up 5 bases, with 11 bases separating them. The germline V gene encodes CDR1 SEHNR and CDR2 FQNEAQ (reference sequence). The CDR3 length is 14 residues.

This chain links TRBV20-1 with TRBJ1-2; the match to TRBD1 covers 9 bases. The germline CDR1 and CDR2 sequences are DFQATT and SNEGSKA (reference sequence). This CDR3 contains 15 residues. V lost 5 bases and J lost 4; bases outside the gene matches: 11. The CDR3, as DNA: TGCAGTGCTGCCGGGACAGGGCACGAACGCTATGGCTACACCTTC. Translating it yields CSAAGTGHERYGYTF.

A few counts support this clonotype. The rearrangement joins TRBV20-1 to TRBJ2-3; D not certain. Trimming removed 8 bases from V and 5 bases from J, with 14 bases in between. The CDR3 has 12 residues. Germline values: CDR1 DFQATT, CDR2 SNEGSKA (reference sequence). CDR3 nucleotides: TGCAGTCCCGGGCCTTGGGGAGATACGCAGTATTTT. It is translated as CSPGPWGDTQYF.

V is TRBV5-1 and J is TRBJ2-5, with 13 bases aligning to TRBD2. The J call is in doubt because the DNA end fits TRBJ2-7 better. The CDR3 totals 16 residues. Per germline, CDR1 SGHRS and CDR2 YFSETQ. The CDR3 DNA reads TGCGCCAGCAGCTTGGGAACTAGCGGGAGGGCTTACGAGCAGTACTTC. Its protein is CASSLGTSGRAYEQYF.

This clonotype has just a few counts. The rearrangement uses TRBV20-1 and TRBJ2-7; maybe TRBD2 (6 bases). The CDR3 contains 13 residues. The V gene's germline CDR1 is DFQATT and CDR2 SNEGSKA (reference sequence). V was pared by 2 bases and J by 6 bases, with 14 bases between. The CDR3 sequence is CSARRGTSGEQYF. For the CDR3, the DNA is TGCAGTGCTAGACGGGGGACCTCGGGCGAGCAGTACTTC.

V is TRBV12-3 or TRBV12-4 and J is TRBJ2-5, with D perhaps TRBD1 (6 bases). CDR3 length: 13 amino acids. V gave up 7 bases and J gave up 7 bases, with 16 bases separating them. The CDR3 DNA is TGTGCCAGCAACGCGGACAGCGAGCCGACCCAGTACTTC. This encodes CASNADSEPTQYF.

Turning to this clonotype: Relative to the germline gene, one junction end is altered; a read error may explain this. V and J are TRBV6-5 and TRBJ2-1, with TRBD2 matching 8 bases. Germline V gene data show CDR1 as MNHEY and CDR2 as SVGAGI. The CDR3 totals 20 residues. The CDR3 loop is CAGSYHRLYGTSGAHNEQFF. The CDR3 coding sequence is TGTGCCGGCAGTTACCACCGTCTATATGGGACTAGTGGGGCCCACAATGAGCAGTTCTTC.

CDR3 residues: CSARILAGPYEQYF. The CDR3 DNA sequence: TGCAGTGCTAGAATCCTAGCGGGGCCCTACGAGCAGTACTTC. The V gene is TRBV20-1, the J gene TRBJ2-7; 9 bases are shared with TRBD2. The CDR3 runs to 14 residues. Trimming took 2 bases from V and 2 from J; bases not matched to a gene: 4. Germline V gives CDR1 DFQATT, CDR2 SNEGSKA (reference sequence).

V gene TRBV5-1 combines with J gene TRBJ1-1, with D possibly matching TRBD1 (5 bases). Looked up from germline, CDR1 is SGHRS and CDR2 is YFSETQ. The V gene lost 4 bases and the J gene lost 5 bases, with 15 bases spanning the gap. The CDR3 has 14 residues. CDR3 DNA sequence: TGCGCCAGCAGCACTGTGGAGGGGTGGACTGAAGCTTTCTTT. This encodes CASSTVEGWTEAFF.

Worth noting for this clonotype: The CDR3 ends on some other residue instead of the conserved phenylalanine or tryptophan, so this is likely a read error. The V call is TRBV5-1, the J call TRBJ2-1; TRBD2 aligns across 8 bases. Germline loops: CDR1 SGHRS, CDR2 YFSETQ. Losses at the gene ends were 1 base for V and 2 bases for J; bases not matched to a gene: 8. The CDR3 contains 17 residues. The CDR3 DNA follows: TGCGCCAGCAGCTTGAAACGTCAGCGGGAGACCTACAATGAGCAGTTCGTC. Its translation: CASSLKRQRETYNEQFV.

The chain has TRBV6-2 or TRBV6-3 and TRBJ2-1, with 7 bases aligning to TRBD2. V trimming: 4 bases; J trimming: 3 bases; junction bases outside the gene matches: 6. The CDR3 totals 15 residues. Germline V gene data show CDR1 as MNHEY and CDR2 as SVGEGT. For the CDR3, the DNA is TGTGCCAGCAGTTCCCGAGCGGGATTCTACAATGAGCAGTTCTTC. This encodes CASSSRAGFYNEQFF.

The chain uses TRBV6-2 or TRBV6-3 and TRBJ1-1; 8 positions match TRBD1. This CDR3 has 14 amino acids. V was clipped by 2 bases and J by 10 bases; unmatched bases: 9. Germline values: CDR1 MNHEY, CDR2 SVGEGT. Here the CDR3 reads CASSYRTGSFGAFF. The CDR3 DNA sequence: TGTGCCAGCAGTTACAGGACAGGGTCGTTTGGAGCTTTCTTT.